The 4 T cell receptor beta chains listed next were all sequenced from one sample in a study of shared T cell receptors in the human thymus. Sequencing used immunoSEQ multiplex PCR; TCRdb keeps in-frame clones, though not all of them. The sample has hundreds of thousands of clones, 70% to 90% seen once. A further study also used this sample, focusing on human thymus T cells.

The sequenced sample consisted of thymocytes. These receptors all come from a boy in the first two years of life with a congenital heart defect.

This clone was counted between two and nine times. The chain joins TRBV21-1 to TRBJ2-7; the D segment call TRBD1 is taken from the table without a DNA check. TRBV21-1 is designated a pseudogene. This CDR3 comprises 14 residues. In nucleotides, the CDR3 is TGTGCCAGCCGGGGACAGGGGAGGTCCTACGAGCAGTACTTC. Its translation is CASRGQGRSYEQYF.

The V call is TRBV20-1, the J call TRBJ1-2; maybe TRBD1 (5 bases). The CDR3 length is 11 residues. Trimming stripped 4 bases from V and 5 bases from J, with 8 bases between. In germline, CDR1 is DFQATT, CDR2 SNEGSKA (reference sequence). This chain's CDR3 is CSAISGYGYTF. The CDR3 DNA reads TGCAGTGCTATCTCAGGGTATGGCTACACCTTC.

This clone came up a few times. V usage is TRBV19 and J usage is TRBJ2-1, with D unclear. The CDR3 contains 15 residues. The V end was cut by 7 bases, the J end by 2 bases, with 15 bases between. Germline CDR1 is LNHDA and CDR2 is SQIVND (reference sequence). The CDR3 loop reads CASIQPGGPYNEQFF. For the CDR3, the DNA is TGTGCCAGTATCCAGCCGGGTGGCCCCTACAATGAGCAGTTCTTC.

V gene TRBV15 combines with J gene TRBJ2-1, with TRBD2 as a possible D gene (6 bases). The CDR3 is 13 residues long. Germline-derived CDR1 and CDR2 are LNHNV and YYDKDF (reference sequence). Trimming shortened V by 5 bases and J by 6 bases, and 11 bases separated the two germline ends. In nucleotides, the CDR3 is TGTGCCACCAGCGACCACGGGGGCAATGAGCAGTTCTTC. Translated, it gives CATSDHGGNEQFF.